This T cell receptor beta chain was sequenced in a study of CD8+CD57+ T cells in acquired aplastic anemia. At the level of the study: The DNA of sorted CD4+ and CD8+ cells averaged around 3 ug. The study obtained about 9.9 million reads on average for CD4+ cells from healthy donors.

This clonotype is classed as medium-sized (0.01 to 0.1%). TCR beta VDJ and CDR3 were profiled, and genomic DNA was the template. Via MiXCR, TCRdb re-called the reads, giving one row per CDR3 protein. Of under 75,000 distinct CDR3 sequences listed, 54% were seen once; the top ten hold about 8%. The V gene's germline CDR1 is LNHNV and CDR2 YYDKDF (reference sequence). This CDR3 is 16 amino acids long. Deletions cut 0 bases from V and 8 bases from J, with 17 bases between. The V and J genes are TRBV15 and TRBJ2-1; possible D gene TRBD2, 6 bases. The sample was sorted CD4+, CD8+, or CD8+CD57+ T cells (not recorded which) from PBMCs. The receptor comes from a human donor in good health, serving as a control. The chain's CDR3 is CATSRDRRGLFHEQFF. CDR3 nucleotide sequence: TGTGCCACCAGCAGAGATCGGAGGGGTCTGTTTCATGAGCAGTTCTTC.